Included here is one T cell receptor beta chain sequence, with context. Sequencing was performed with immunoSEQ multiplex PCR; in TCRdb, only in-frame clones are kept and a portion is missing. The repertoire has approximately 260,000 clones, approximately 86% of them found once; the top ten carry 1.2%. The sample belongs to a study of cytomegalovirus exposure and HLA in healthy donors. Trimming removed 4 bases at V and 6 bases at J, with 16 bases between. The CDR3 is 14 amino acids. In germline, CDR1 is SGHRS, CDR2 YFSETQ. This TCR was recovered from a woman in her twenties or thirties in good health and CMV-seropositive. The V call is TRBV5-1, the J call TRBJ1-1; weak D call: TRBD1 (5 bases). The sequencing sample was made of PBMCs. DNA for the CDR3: TGCGCCAGCAGCCAGGGACTTGGCAGCGCTGAAGCTTTCTTT. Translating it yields CASSQGLGSAEAFF.